The clone carrying this T cell receptor beta chain was picked up many times. TCRdb fed the 5' RACE reads into MiXCR, producing one record per CDR3 protein. The sample yields 200,000 to 250,000 distinct CDR3 sequences, over 9.5% seen once. The record originates from a study of CD8 T cells in ankylosing spondylitis. This CDR3 contains 12 residues. Trimming cost V 2 bases and J 13 bases, with 11 bases left between them. Per the germline V gene, CDR1 is MNHEY and CDR2 is SVGAGI. Sequencing was done on a sample of blood, either unsorted or a sorted T cell fraction (not recorded which). The rearrangement links TRBV6-5 to TRBJ1-4; no reliable D call. The receptor was isolated from a male donor with ankylosing spondylitis or in good health (not recorded which). As DNA, the CDR3 is TGTGCCAGCAGTTACGTCGGCGGAGTACTGTTTTTT. Protein product: CASSYVGGVLFF.